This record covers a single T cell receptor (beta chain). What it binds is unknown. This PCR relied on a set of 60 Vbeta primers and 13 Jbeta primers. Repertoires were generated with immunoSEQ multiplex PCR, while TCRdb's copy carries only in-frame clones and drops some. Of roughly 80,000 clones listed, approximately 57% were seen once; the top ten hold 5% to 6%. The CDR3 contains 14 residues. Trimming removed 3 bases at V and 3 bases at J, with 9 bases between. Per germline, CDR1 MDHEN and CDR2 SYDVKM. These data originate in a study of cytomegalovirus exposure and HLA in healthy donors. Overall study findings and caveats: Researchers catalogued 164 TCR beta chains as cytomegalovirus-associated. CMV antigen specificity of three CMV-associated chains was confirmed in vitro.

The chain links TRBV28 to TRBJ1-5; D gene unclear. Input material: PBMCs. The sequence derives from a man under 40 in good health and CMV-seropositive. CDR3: CASSLHEANQPQHF. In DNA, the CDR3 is TGTGCCAGCAGTTTGCACGAGGCCAATCAGCCCCAGCATTTT.